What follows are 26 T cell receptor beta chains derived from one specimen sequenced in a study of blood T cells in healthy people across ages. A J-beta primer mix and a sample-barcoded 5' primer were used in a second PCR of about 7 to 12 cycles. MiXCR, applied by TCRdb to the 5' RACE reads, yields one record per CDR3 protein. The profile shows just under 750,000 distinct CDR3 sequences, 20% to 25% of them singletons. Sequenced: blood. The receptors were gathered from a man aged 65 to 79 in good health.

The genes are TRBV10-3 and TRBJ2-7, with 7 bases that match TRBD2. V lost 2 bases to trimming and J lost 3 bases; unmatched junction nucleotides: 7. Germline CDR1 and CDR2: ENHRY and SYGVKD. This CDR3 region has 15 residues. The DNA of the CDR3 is TGTGCCATCAGTGAGCATCGCGGGAGCCACTACGAGCAGTACGTC. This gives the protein CAISEHRGSHYEQYV.

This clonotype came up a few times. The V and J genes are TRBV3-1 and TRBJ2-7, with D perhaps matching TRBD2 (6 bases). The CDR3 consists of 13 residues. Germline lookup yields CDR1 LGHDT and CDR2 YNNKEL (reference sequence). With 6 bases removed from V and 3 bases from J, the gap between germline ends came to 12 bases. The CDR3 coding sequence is TGTGCCAGCAGTCGGCGGGGAGACTACGAGCAGTACTTC. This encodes CASSRRGDYEQYF.

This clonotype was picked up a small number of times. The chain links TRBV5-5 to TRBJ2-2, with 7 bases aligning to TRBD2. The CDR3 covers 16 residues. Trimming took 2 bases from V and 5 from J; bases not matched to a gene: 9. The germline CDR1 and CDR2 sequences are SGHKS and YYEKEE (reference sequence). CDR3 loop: CASSFFFGGGTGELFF. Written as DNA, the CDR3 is TGTGCCAGCAGCTTTTTTTTTGGGGGGGGGACCGGGGAGCTGTTTTTT.

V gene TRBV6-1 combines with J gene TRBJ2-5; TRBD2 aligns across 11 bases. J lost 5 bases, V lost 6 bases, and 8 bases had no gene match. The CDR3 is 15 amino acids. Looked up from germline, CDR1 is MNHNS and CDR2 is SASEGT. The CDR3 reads CASRRAGLAVETQYF. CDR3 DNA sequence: TGTGCCAGCAGGAGAGCGGGACTAGCGGTTGAGACCCAGTACTTC.

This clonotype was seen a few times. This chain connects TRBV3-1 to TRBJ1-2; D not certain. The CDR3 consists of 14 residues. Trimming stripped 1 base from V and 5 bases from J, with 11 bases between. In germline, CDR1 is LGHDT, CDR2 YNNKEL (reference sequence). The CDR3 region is CASSQGPFLYGYTF. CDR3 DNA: TGTGCCAGCAGCCAAGGACCCTTTTTATATGGCTACACCTTC.

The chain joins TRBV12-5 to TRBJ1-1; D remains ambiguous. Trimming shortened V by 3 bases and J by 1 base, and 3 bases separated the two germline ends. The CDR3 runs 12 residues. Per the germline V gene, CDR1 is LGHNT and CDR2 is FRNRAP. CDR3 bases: TGTGCTAGTGGTTTTGAGAACACTGAAGCTTTCTTT. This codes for CASGFENTEAFF.

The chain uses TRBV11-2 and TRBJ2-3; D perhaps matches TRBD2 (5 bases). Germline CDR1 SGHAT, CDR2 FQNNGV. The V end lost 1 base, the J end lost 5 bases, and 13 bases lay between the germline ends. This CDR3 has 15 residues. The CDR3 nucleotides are TGTGCCAGCAGCTTAGTCGGCGGAGGTATAGATACGCAGTATTTT. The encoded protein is CASSLVGGGIDTQYF.

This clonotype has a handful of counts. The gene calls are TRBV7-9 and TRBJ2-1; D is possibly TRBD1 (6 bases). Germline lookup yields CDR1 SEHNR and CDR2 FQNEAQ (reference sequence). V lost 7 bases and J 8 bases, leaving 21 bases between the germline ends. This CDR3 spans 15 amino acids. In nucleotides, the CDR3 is TGTGCCAGCACCCCTCCCACAACTGGGGGCGATGAGCAGTTCTTC. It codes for CASTPPTTGGDEQFF.

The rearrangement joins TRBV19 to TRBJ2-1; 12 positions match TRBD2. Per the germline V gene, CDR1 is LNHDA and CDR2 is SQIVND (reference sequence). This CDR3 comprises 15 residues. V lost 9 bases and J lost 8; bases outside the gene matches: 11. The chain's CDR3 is CASRTSGIGGYEQFF. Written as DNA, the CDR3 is TGTGCCAGCAGGACTAGCGGGATTGGCGGCTATGAGCAGTTCTTC.

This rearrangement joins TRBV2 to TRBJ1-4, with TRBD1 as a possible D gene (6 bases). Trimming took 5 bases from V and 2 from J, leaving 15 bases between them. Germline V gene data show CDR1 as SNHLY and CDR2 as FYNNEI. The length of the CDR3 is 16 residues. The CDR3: CASSRGATSTNEKLFF. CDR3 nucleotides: TGTGCCAGCAGTCGGGGGGCCACCTCCACTAATGAAAAACTGTTTTTT.

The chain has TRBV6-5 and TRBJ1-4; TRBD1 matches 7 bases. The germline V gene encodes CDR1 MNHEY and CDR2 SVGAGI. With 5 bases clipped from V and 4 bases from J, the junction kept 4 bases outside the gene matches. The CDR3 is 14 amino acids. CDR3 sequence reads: CASSPWDSNEKLFF. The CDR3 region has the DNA TGTGCCAGCAGTCCTTGGGACAGTAATGAAAAACTGTTTTTT.

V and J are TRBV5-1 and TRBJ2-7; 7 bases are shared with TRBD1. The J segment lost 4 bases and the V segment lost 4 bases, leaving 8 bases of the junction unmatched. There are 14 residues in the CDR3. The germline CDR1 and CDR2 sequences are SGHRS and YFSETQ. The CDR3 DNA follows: TGCGCCAGCAGCATCGGGACAGAATTTTACGAGCAGTACGTC. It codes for CASSIGTEFYEQYV.

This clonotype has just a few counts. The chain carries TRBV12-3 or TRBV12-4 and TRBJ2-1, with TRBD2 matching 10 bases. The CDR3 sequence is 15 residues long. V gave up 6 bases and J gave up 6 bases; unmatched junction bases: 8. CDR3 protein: CASSLGAGGPNEQFF. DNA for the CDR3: TGTGCCAGCAGCCTGGGAGCGGGAGGGCCCAATGAGCAGTTCTTC.

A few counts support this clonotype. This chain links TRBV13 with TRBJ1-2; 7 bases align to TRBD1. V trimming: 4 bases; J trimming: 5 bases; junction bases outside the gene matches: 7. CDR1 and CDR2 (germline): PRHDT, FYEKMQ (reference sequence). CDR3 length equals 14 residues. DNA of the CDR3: TGTGCCAGCAGCTCCCCAGAGGGGGCATATGGCTACACCTTC. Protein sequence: CASSSPEGAYGYTF.

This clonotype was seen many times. The CDR3 region is CASSLGRGTEAFF. Here the CDR3 DNA reads TGCGCCAGCAGCTTGGGACGGGGCACTGAAGCTTTCTTT. The chain couples TRBV5-1 to TRBJ1-1; no clear D. The CDR3 is made up of 13 amino acids. The germline gives CDR1 SGHRS, CDR2 YFSETQ. V was shortened by 0 bases and J by 4 bases, with 7 bases between the two germline ends.

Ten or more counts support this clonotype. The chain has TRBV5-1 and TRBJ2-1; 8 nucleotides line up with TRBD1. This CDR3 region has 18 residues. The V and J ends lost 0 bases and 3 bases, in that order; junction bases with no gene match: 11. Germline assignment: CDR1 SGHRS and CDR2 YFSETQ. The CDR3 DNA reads TGCGCCAGCAGCTTGGGACCGGACAGGGTTGGGTACTACAATGAGCAGTTCTTC. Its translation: CASSLGPDRVGYYNEQFF.

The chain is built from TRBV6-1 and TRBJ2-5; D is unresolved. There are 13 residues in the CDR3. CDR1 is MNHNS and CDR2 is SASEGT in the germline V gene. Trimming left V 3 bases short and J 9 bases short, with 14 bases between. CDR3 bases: TGTGCCAGCAGTGAGATCCTCGACCGAGCCCAGTACTTC. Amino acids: CASSEILDRAQYF.

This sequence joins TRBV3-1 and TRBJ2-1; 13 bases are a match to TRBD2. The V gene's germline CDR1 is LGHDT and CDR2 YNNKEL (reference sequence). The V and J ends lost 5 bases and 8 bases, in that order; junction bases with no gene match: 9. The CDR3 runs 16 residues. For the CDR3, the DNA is TGTGCCAGCAGCTTACGACTAGCGGGGGGTATAGATGAGCAGTTCTTC. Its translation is CASSLRLAGGIDEQFF.

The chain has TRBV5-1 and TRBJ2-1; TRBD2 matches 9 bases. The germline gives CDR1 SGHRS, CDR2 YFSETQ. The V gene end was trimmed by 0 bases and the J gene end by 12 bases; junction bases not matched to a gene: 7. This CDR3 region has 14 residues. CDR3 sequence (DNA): TGCGCCAGCAGCTTGGTGGGTAGCGGGAGAGGGCAGTTCTTC. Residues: CASSLVGSGRGQFF.

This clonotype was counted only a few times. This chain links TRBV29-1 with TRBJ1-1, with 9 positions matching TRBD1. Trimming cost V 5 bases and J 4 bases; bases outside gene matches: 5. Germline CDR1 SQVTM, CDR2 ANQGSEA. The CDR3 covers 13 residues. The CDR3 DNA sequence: TGCAGCGTTTCAGGGACAGGGAGCACTGAAGCTTTCTTT. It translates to CSVSGTGSTEAFF.

The CDR3 reads CASSQDSGKEAFF. The CDR3 region has the DNA TGTGCCAGCAGCCAAGATTCAGGGAAGGAAGCTTTCTTT. The chain recombines TRBV3-1 with TRBJ1-1, with D tentatively TRBD1 (5 bases). CDR3 size: 13 residues. CDR1 and CDR2 from the germline V gene are LGHDT and YNNKEL (reference sequence). V was cut by 0 bases and J by 8 bases, with 10 bases left in between. The full variable domain, completed using reference TRBV3-1 and TRBJ1-1, is DTAVSQTPKYLVTQMGNDKSIKCEQNLGHDTMYWYKQDSKKFLKIMFSYNNKELIINETVPNRFSPKSPDKAHLNLHINSLELGDSAVYFCASSQDSGKEAFFGQGTRLTVV.

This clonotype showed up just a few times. CDR3 in DNA: TGTGCCAGCAGTTTACTTAGCTCCGGCCTTAATGAAAAACTGTTTTTT. Its translation: CASSLLSSGLNEKLFF. V and J are TRBV28 and TRBJ1-4; D unresolved. The CDR3 extends over 16 amino acids. CDR1 is MDHEN and CDR2 is SYDVKM in the germline V gene. V was clipped by 2 bases and J by 4 bases, with 14 bases between them.

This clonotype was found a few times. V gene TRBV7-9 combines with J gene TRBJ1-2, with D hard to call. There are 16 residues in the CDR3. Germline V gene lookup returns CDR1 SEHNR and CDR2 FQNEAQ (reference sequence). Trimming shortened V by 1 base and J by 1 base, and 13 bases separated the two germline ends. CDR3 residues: CASSLGAVLNNYGYTF. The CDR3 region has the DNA TGTGCCAGCAGCTTAGGGGCAGTCCTCAATAACTATGGCTACACCTTC.

The CDR3 DNA is TGCAGTGCTAGAGATGGGTCGGGGGAGAACTACAATGAGCAGTTCTTC. Its protein is CSARDGSGENYNEQFF. This chain links TRBV20-1 with TRBJ2-1, with D possibly matching TRBD2 (6 bases). The CDR3 has 16 residues. In germline, CDR1 is DFQATT, CDR2 SNEGSKA (reference sequence). The V gene lost 0 bases and the J gene lost 3 bases, with 15 bases spanning the gap.

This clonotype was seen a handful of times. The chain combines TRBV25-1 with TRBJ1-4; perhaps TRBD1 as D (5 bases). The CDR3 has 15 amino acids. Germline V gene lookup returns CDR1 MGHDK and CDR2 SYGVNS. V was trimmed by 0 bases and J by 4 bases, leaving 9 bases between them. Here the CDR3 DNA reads TGTGCCAGCAGTGAATATTGGGGGGGTAATGAAAAACTGTTTTTT. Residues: CASSEYWGGNEKLFF. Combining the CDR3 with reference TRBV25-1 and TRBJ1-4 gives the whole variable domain EADIYQTPRYLVIGTGKKITLECSQTMGHDKMYWYQQDPGMELHLIHYSYGVNSTEKGDLSSESTVSRIRTEHFPLTLESARPSHTSQYLCASSEYWGGNEKLFFGSGTQLSVL.

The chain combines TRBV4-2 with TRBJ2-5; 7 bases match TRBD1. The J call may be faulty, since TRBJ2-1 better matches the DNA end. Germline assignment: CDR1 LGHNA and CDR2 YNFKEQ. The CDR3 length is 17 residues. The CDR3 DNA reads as TGTGCCAGCAGCCAAGATCCCGAAGGGGGCCGGTACAATGAGCAGTTCTTC. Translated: CASSQDPEGGRYNEQFF.